These T cell receptor beta chains were read from a single sample in a study of neurological immune-mediated disorders. TCRdb processed the 5' RACE reads anew with MiXCR; each CDR3 protein has one entry. The table has roughly 48,000 distinct CDR3 sequences, over 9.5% seen once. The sequenced sample consisted of PBMCs. All receptors derive from a male donor with HTLV-1-associated myelopathy (HAM/TSP). Each CDR3 is given with its conserved first and last residue. Fields, in order: J gene, V gene, clone size, CDR3 protein. Rows give clone size only sometimes, using once, few, many, or a class for an expanded clone.

j_call: TRBJ2-1
v_call: TRBV5-1
clone_size: -
cdr3_aa: CASSPGLDYNEQFF

j_call: TRBJ2-1
v_call: TRBV3-1
clone_size: many
cdr3_aa: CASSQGLAGTYNEQFF

j_call: TRBJ2-1
v_call: TRBV20-1
clone_size: -
cdr3_aa: CSARVMDVGSYNEQFF

j_call: TRBJ2-7
v_call: TRBV27
clone_size: -
cdr3_aa: CASSLSGTAYEQYF

j_call: TRBJ2-1
v_call: TRBV5-1
clone_size: many
cdr3_aa: CASSFTSGLYNEQFF

j_call: TRBJ1-1
v_call: TRBV5-1
clone_size: many
cdr3_aa: CASSLTEMNTEAFF

j_call: TRBJ1-6
v_call: TRBV7-6
clone_size: many
cdr3_aa: CASSQGPSNSPLHF

j_call: TRBJ2-1
v_call: TRBV5-1
clone_size: few
cdr3_aa: CASTPSRGGYNEQFF

j_call: TRBJ1-4
v_call: TRBV4-1
clone_size: many
cdr3_aa: CASSQDRAGQGYEKLFF

j_call: TRBJ1-2
v_call: TRBV12-3/TRBV12-4
clone_size: many
cdr3_aa: CASSRRGARNGYTF

j_call: TRBJ1-1
v_call: TRBV20-1
clone_size: many
cdr3_aa: CSARGLSGVFTEAFF

j_call: TRBJ1-5
v_call: TRBV20-1
clone_size: many
cdr3_aa: CSALTEGYSNQPQHF

j_call: TRBJ2-3
v_call: TRBV11-3
clone_size: many
cdr3_aa: CASSFALAGSGDTQYF

j_call: TRBJ2-3
v_call: TRBV24-1
clone_size: -
cdr3_aa: CATSGRGDTQYF

j_call: TRBJ1-5
v_call: TRBV11-2
clone_size: many
cdr3_aa: CASSLGQYSNQPQHF

j_call: TRBJ2-5
v_call: TRBV7-9
clone_size: many
cdr3_aa: CASSPDRQQTQYF

j_call: TRBJ2-4
v_call: TRBV20-1
clone_size: many
cdr3_aa: CSARAPPYGAGGQAPKNIQYF

j_call: TRBJ2-1
v_call: TRBV5-1
clone_size: many
cdr3_aa: CASSSTNLAGGHNEQFF

j_call: TRBJ2-5
v_call: TRBV7-2
clone_size: many
cdr3_aa: CASNRIHGQEETQYF

j_call: TRBJ1-5
v_call: TRBV21-1
clone_size: many
cdr3_aa: CASSHRGGQGSSNQPQHF

j_call: TRBJ1-4
v_call: TRBV6-5
clone_size: many
cdr3_aa: CASSYSGAFNEKLFF

j_call: TRBJ2-2
v_call: TRBV6-2/TRBV6-3
clone_size: -
cdr3_aa: CASSRPSVHATGELFF

j_call: TRBJ2-7
v_call: TRBV12-3/TRBV12-4
clone_size: many
cdr3_aa: CASSPTDTLSYEQYF

j_call: TRBJ2-4
v_call: TRBV2
clone_size: few
cdr3_aa: CASSVGTAKNIQYF

j_call: TRBJ1-2
v_call: TRBV14
clone_size: many
cdr3_aa: CASSQVSGFGYTF

j_call: TRBJ2-7
v_call: TRBV25-1
clone_size: many
cdr3_aa: CASRGTERGEQYF

j_call: TRBJ1-2
v_call: TRBV29-1
clone_size: many
cdr3_aa: CSAPDRRQFGYGYTF

j_call: TRBJ2-5
v_call: TRBV20-1
clone_size: -
cdr3_aa: CSARDWGGRETQYF

j_call: TRBJ1-2
v_call: TRBV10-3
clone_size: many
cdr3_aa: CAIFQGGDYGYTF

j_call: TRBJ2-7
v_call: TRBV5-1
clone_size: -
cdr3_aa: CASSLVIGASYQQNF

j_call: TRBJ1-5
v_call: TRBV29-1
clone_size: many
cdr3_aa: CSVVWGNQPQHF

j_call: TRBJ2-7
v_call: TRBV5-1
clone_size: many
cdr3_aa: CASSLAPDSSYEQYF

j_call: TRBJ2-3
v_call: TRBV3-1
clone_size: -
cdr3_aa: CASSQGEVSTDTQYF

j_call: TRBJ2-7
v_call: TRBV5-1
clone_size: many
cdr3_aa: CASSLAGLNYEQYF

j_call: TRBJ2-3
v_call: TRBV2
clone_size: -
cdr3_aa: CANSEASGQGVIGTDTQYF

j_call: TRBJ2-3
v_call: TRBV20-1
clone_size: many
cdr3_aa: CSARDRVSQNTQYF

j_call: TRBJ1-2
v_call: TRBV6-2/TRBV6-3
clone_size: many
cdr3_aa: CASSFSTGGNGYTF

j_call: TRBJ1-4
v_call: TRBV12-3/TRBV12-4
clone_size: once
cdr3_aa: CASSFWGTNEKLIF

j_call: TRBJ2-7
v_call: TRBV7-2
clone_size: many
cdr3_aa: CASSSSGGNEQYF

j_call: TRBJ2-3
v_call: TRBV5-1
clone_size: -
cdr3_aa: CASTPGGVGDTQYF

j_call: TRBJ2-5
v_call: TRBV9
clone_size: many
cdr3_aa: CASSVGTGAETQYF

j_call: TRBJ2-1
v_call: TRBV20-1
clone_size: many
cdr3_aa: CSAKGAYNEQFF

j_call: TRBJ2-7
v_call: TRBV20-1
clone_size: many
cdr3_aa: CSARDLAGAVYEQYF